This passage covers 9 T cell receptor beta chains from one sample sequenced in a study of blood T cell repertoires in COVID-19. Sequencing used immunoSEQ multiplex PCR; TCRdb keeps in-frame clones, though not all of them. The sample has about 100,000 clones; about 82% are singletons. Source material: peripheral blood. Every receptor here comes from a man aged 50 or older with active or convalescent COVID-19.

The CDR3 loop is CASSGEGNGYTF. CDR3 sequence (DNA): TGCGCCAGCAGCGGAGAAGGAAACGGCTACACCTTC. The chain couples TRBV5-1 to TRBJ1-2; D remains unclear. From germline, CDR1 is SGHRS and CDR2 YFSETQ. Trimming shortened V by 4 bases and J by 8 bases, and 12 bases separated the two germline ends. This CDR3 has 12 amino acids.

The chain has TRBV5-1 and TRBJ2-5; the match to TRBD2 covers 8 bases. The CDR3 is 16 amino acids. The germline gives CDR1 SGHRS, CDR2 YFSETQ. With 3 bases clipped from V and 5 bases from J, the junction kept 12 bases outside the gene matches. CDR3 nucleotide sequence: TGCGCCAGCAGCTCGATGGGAGCGGGAGTTGGCGAGACCCAGTACTTC. Protein sequence: CASSSMGAGVGETQYF.

The CDR3 loop is CASSQGITVDSYEQYF. CDR3 bases: TGTGCCAGCAGCCAAGGGATAACAGTGGATTCCTACGAGCAGTACTTC. The V gene is TRBV3-1 (or the pseudogene TRBV3-2), the J gene TRBJ2-7; D is unclear. Trimming shortened V by 1 base and J by 1 base, and 14 bases separated the two germline ends. The germline V gene encodes CDR1 LGHDT and CDR2 YNNKEL (reference sequence). The CDR3 consists of 16 residues.

CDR3 residues: CASTLAGTSDGYTF. The DNA for the CDR3 is TGTGCCAGCACCCTAGCGGGCACGTCCGATGGCTACACCTTC. The genes are TRBV11-2 and TRBJ1-2, with no clear D. Trimming removed 7 bases from V and 6 bases from J, with 18 bases in between. The CDR3 consists of 14 residues. The germline gives CDR1 SGHAT, CDR2 FQNNGV.

This clone was detected only a few times. This chain connects TRBV29-1 to TRBJ1-1; 7 nucleotides line up with TRBD1. CDR1 is SQVTM, CDR2 ANQGSEA, per germline. The CDR3 is 14 amino acids. The J segment lost 9 bases and the V segment lost 3 bases, leaving 13 bases of the junction unmatched. The CDR3 nucleotides are TGCAGCGTTGAGCCTCGGGACAGCACAAACCAAGCTTTCTTT. It codes for CSVEPRDSTNQAFF.

V gene TRBV5-1 combines with J gene TRBJ2-1; a weak D match, TRBD2 (5 bases). The length of the CDR3 is 15 residues. V lost 0 bases and J 3 bases, leaving 10 bases between the germline ends. CDR1 and CDR2 (germline): SGHRS, YFSETQ. Written as DNA, the CDR3 is TGCGCCAGCAGCTTGGGAGGGCAGGTCTACAATGAGCAGTTCTTC. Its translation: CASSLGGQVYNEQFF.

The V call is TRBV5-1, the J call TRBJ2-5, with a tentative D call TRBD1 (6 bases). The CDR3 runs 14 residues. The V end lost 1 base, the J end lost 3 bases, and 10 bases lay between the germline ends. Germline CDR1 is SGHRS and CDR2 is YFSETQ. DNA of the CDR3: TGCGCCAGCAGCTTGAGGCCAGGGGAAGAGACCCAGTACTTC. This translates into CASSLRPGEETQYF.

The DNA for the CDR3 is TGCGCCAGCAGCCAAGAAAATGTTCTGACTAGCCTCAACACCGGGGAGCTGTTTTTT. Its protein product is CASSQENVLTSLNTGELFF. The rearrangement joins TRBV4-1 to TRBJ2-2; 7 bases line up with TRBD2. CDR1 MGHRA and CDR2 YSYEKL come from the germline V gene. V shed 0 bases and J 2 bases; nucleotides not matched to a gene: 12. This CDR3 has 19 residues.

The chain recombines TRBV2 with TRBJ1-4; TRBD1 matches 9 bases. Germline CDR1 SNHLY, CDR2 FYNNEI. The CDR3 spans 16 residues. The V segment lost 5 bases and the J segment 8 bases; nucleotides outside the gene matches: 12. CDR3 bases: TGTGCCAGCAGTCCCCCCGACAGGGGGATTGGGGAAAAACTGTTTTTT. Protein: CASSPPDRGIGEKLFF. Variable domain in full (rest from reference TRBV2 and TRBJ1-4): EPEVTQTPSHQVTQMGQEVILRCVPISNHLYFYWYRQILGQKVEFLVSFYNNEISEKSEIFDDQFSVERPDGSNFTLKIRSTKLEDSAMYFCASSPPDRGIGEKLFFGSGTQLSVL.